A single sample is the source of the 20 T cell receptor beta chains below, sequenced in a study of cytotoxic CD8 clonotypes in ibrutinib-treated CLL (dated by TCRdb to 2020 to 2023). Interpreted using the paper, the time point label stands for: 20 to 25 months on ibrutinib. Library preparation employed the immunoSEQ multiplex PCR assay. TCRdb obtained this table from immuneACCESS and retained in-frame rearrangements with V and J assigned. These tables miss some clones; where compared with another copy, unresolved V genes account for less than half of the shortfall, and the remainder is unexplained. A total of more than 200,000 clones appear in this sample, 70% of them only once. 15% of the sample rests with the top ten. The starting material was PBMCs, obtained after 24 months of ibrutinib treatment. These receptors originate from a human donor with chronic lymphocytic leukemia.

The chain employs TRBV10-3 and TRBJ2-1, with D unresolved. The germline gives CDR1 ENHRY, CDR2 SYGVKD. The CDR3 runs 14 residues. Deletions cut 2 bases from V and 0 bases from J, with 5 bases between. The CDR3 sequence: CAISEMSSYNEQFF. The DNA for the CDR3 is TGTGCCATCAGTGAGATGAGCTCCTACAATGAGCAGTTCTTC.

V and J are TRBV9 and TRBJ2-1; possible D gene TRBD2, 6 bases. Deletions cut 4 bases from V and 8 bases from J, with 19 bases between. Germline CDR1 SGDLS, CDR2 YYNGEE. This CDR3 is built from 15 residues. CDR3 sequence (DNA): TGTGCCAGCAGCCCCCGTTTGGGGGAGCGGGATGAGCAGTTCTTC. It encodes CASSPRLGERDEQFF.

There are a few counts of this clone. The genes are TRBV12-5 and TRBJ2-7; D unclear. The germline V gene has CDR1 LGHNT and CDR2 FRNRAP. V shed 1 base and J shed 6 bases, with 10 bases lying between them. The CDR3 totals 13 residues. This chain's CDR3 is CASGLGVPGEQYF. For the CDR3, the DNA is TGTGCTAGTGGTTTGGGTGTTCCGGGCGAGCAGTACTTC.

This clone appeared a single time. The chain employs TRBV28 and TRBJ1-2; D call uncertain. The CDR3 runs 11 residues. Germline CDR1 MDHEN, CDR2 SYDVKM. Deletions cut 3 bases from V and 4 bases from J, with 3 bases between. CDR3 sequence: CASSFFYGYTF. Written as DNA, the CDR3 is TGTGCCAGCAGTTTTTTCTATGGCTACACCTTC.

The V and J genes are TRBV11-2 and TRBJ1-2; a possible D gene is TRBD1 (5 bases). CDR1 is SGHAT and CDR2 is FQNNGV in the germline V gene. The V and J ends lost 7 bases and 0 bases respectively, with 21 bases between them. This CDR3 contains 17 residues. CDR3 amino acids: CASNPNAGLEANYGYTF. CDR3 DNA sequence: TGTGCCAGCAACCCCAATGCGGGGCTTGAAGCTAACTATGGCTACACCTTC.

V gene TRBV7-6 combines with J gene TRBJ1-3; 8 bases are shared with TRBD1. Germline assignment: CDR1 SGHVS and CDR2 FNYEAQ. Losses at the gene ends were 2 bases for V and 2 bases for J; bases not matched to a gene: 5. The CDR3 runs 16 residues. CDR3 sequence reads: CASSLRQDRAGNTIYF. CDR3 bases: TGTGCCAGCAGCTTACGTCAGGACAGGGCTGGAAACACCATATATTTT. Supplemented by reference TRBV7-6 and TRBJ1-3, the full variable domain reads GAGVSQSPRYKVTKRGQDVALRCDPISGHVSLYWYRQALGQGPEFLTYFNYEAQQDKSGLPNDRFSAERPEGSISTLTIQRTEQRDSAMYRCASSLRQDRAGNTIYFGEGSWLTVV.

The V call is TRBV30, the J call TRBJ1-1; D is undetermined. CDR3 size: 12 residues. Trimming shortened V by 7 bases and J by 5 bases, and 14 bases separated the two germline ends. Germline V gene lookup returns CDR1 GTSNPN and CDR2 SVGIG (reference sequence). The CDR3 sequence is CASAGLRTEAFF. The CDR3 DNA sequence: TGTGCCTCCGCGGGCCTGAGGACTGAAGCTTTCTTT.

The chain combines TRBV27 with TRBJ2-7; D perhaps matches TRBD1 (5 bases). CDR1 and CDR2 (germline): MNHEY, SMNVEV (reference sequence). The V end was cut by 3 bases, the J end by 1 base, with 10 bases between. The CDR3 length is 14 residues. Written as DNA, the CDR3 is TGTGCCAGCAGTTTTACGCCAGGGTCCTACGAGCAGTACTTC. It translates to CASSFTPGSYEQYF.

This clone was detected a few times. The chain combines TRBV7-9 with TRBJ2-7; 10 positions match TRBD1. The V gene end was trimmed by 0 bases and the J gene end by 5 bases; junction bases not matched to a gene: 4. Germline CDR1 is SEHNR and CDR2 is FQNEAQ (reference sequence). The CDR3 has 15 amino acids. CDR3 in DNA: TGTGCCAGCAGCTTAGCCCTGACAGGGGGCGACGAGCAGTACTTC. Its translation: CASSLALTGGDEQYF.

The gene calls are TRBV5-1 and TRBJ1-2; no clear D. This CDR3 has 12 residues. Between the trimmed V and J ends, which lost 10 bases and 6 bases, there was a span of 16 bases. Germline V gene sequence: CDR1 SGHRS, CDR2 YFSETQ. CDR3 bases: TGCGCCTGGACCCGCACCGGGGATGGCTACACCTTC. Translation gives CAWTRTGDGYTF.

The chain joins TRBV7-9 to TRBJ1-1; 7 bases fit TRBD1. The germline V gene encodes CDR1 SEHNR and CDR2 FQNEAQ (reference sequence). The CDR3 sequence is 13 residues long. V was clipped by 5 bases and J by 5 bases; unmatched bases: 5. The CDR3 nucleotides read TGTGCCAGCAGCCCGACACAGGGGACTGAAGCTTTCTTT. As protein: CASSPTQGTEAFF. Full variable domain (rest looked up from reference TRBV7-9 and TRBJ1-1): DTGVSQNPRHKITKRGQNVTFRCDPISEHNRLYWYRQTLGQGPEFLTYFQNEAQLEKSRLLSDRFSAERPKGSFSTLEIQRTEQGDSAMYLCASSPTQGTEAFFGQGTRLTVV.

V and J are TRBV6-4 and TRBJ1-1, with D hard to call. CDR3 length: 13 amino acids. V was shortened by 3 bases and J by 4 bases, with 9 bases between the two germline ends. Per germline, CDR1 MRHNA and CDR2 SNTAGT. In DNA, the CDR3 is TGTGCCAGCAGTGAAGACACCCTCACTGAAGCTTTCTTT. This translates into CASSEDTLTEAFF.

This sequence joins TRBV6-5 and TRBJ1-1, with D uncertain. V was trimmed by 6 bases and J by 5 bases, leaving 16 bases between them. Germline CDR1 is MNHEY and CDR2 is SVGAGI. The CDR3 consists of 14 residues. The CDR3 coding sequence is TGTGCCAGCAGATCGGGGTCTCTGGAGACTGAAGCTTTCTTT. Residues: CASRSGSLETEAFF.

This clone came up a few times. V gene TRBV28 combines with J gene TRBJ1-4, with 7 nucleotides matching TRBD1. The CDR3 totals 16 residues. Germline V gene lookup returns CDR1 MDHEN and CDR2 SYDVKM. V dropped 2 bases and J dropped 3; count of bases not matched to a gene: 6. The chain's CDR3 is CASSLETGTANEKLFF. The CDR3 region has the DNA TGTGCCAGCAGTTTAGAGACCGGGACAGCTAATGAAAAACTGTTTTTT. Full variable domain (missing parts from reference TRBV28 and TRBJ1-4): DVKVTQSSRYLVKRTGEKVFLECVQDMDHENMFWYRQDPGLGLRLIYFSYDVKMKEKGDIPEGYSVSREKKERFSLILESASTNQTSMYLCASSLETGTANEKLFFGSGTQLSVL.

This clone was seen more than once but under ten times. The chain joins TRBV7-3 to TRBJ2-1, with D perhaps TRBD1 or TRBD2 (5 bases each). The CDR3 totals 13 residues. Germline CDR1 reads SGHTA; CDR2 reads FQGTGA. Trimming shortened V by 5 bases and J by 6 bases, and 11 bases separated the two germline ends. In DNA form, the CDR3 reads TGTGCCAGCAGCAGGGGAGACCCCAATGAGCAGTTCTTC. As protein: CASSRGDPNEQFF.

The chain links TRBV29-1 to TRBJ1-1, with D unresolved. CDR1 is SQVTM and CDR2 is ANQGSEA in the germline V gene. Trimming stripped 7 bases from V and 3 bases from J, with 15 bases between. The CDR3 spans 13 residues. CDR3 nucleotides: TGCAGCGCCCGTCTAAATACGGACACTGAAGCTTTCTTT. Its protein is CSARLNTDTEAFF.

The genes are TRBV7-8 and TRBJ2-1; 13 bases are a match to TRBD2. This CDR3 has 18 amino acids. Trimming removed 0 bases from V and 5 bases from J; junction bases left unmatched: 7. Germline V gene sequence: CDR1 SGHVS, CDR2 FQNEAQ. The chain's CDR3 is CASSLAHGGTSGNNEQFF. CDR3 nucleotides: TGTGCCAGCAGCTTAGCGCACGGAGGGACTAGCGGGAACAATGAGCAGTTCTTC.

J is TRBJ2-3 and V is TRBV6-6; D possibly matches TRBD1 or TRBD2 (6 bases each). CDR1 is MNHNY and CDR2 is SVGAGI in the germline V gene (reference sequence). With 11 bases removed from V and 2 bases from J, the gap between germline ends came to 17 bases. The CDR3 spans 14 residues. The CDR3, as DNA: TGTGCCTATAGGGGGGACAAACTCACAGATACGCAGTATTTT. This translates into CAYRGDKLTDTQYF.

A few counts support this clone. The rearrangement links TRBV19 to TRBJ2-5; 9 bases are shared with TRBD2. The CDR3 consists of 14 residues. Trimming removed 4 bases from V and 5 bases from J; junction bases left unmatched: 5. From germline, CDR1 is LNHDA and CDR2 SQIVND (reference sequence). The CDR3 loop reads CASSSGRAWETQYF. CDR3 DNA: TGTGCCAGTAGTAGCGGGAGGGCCTGGGAGACCCAGTACTTC.

The V call is TRBV11-3, the J call TRBJ1-1; D is uncertain. Germline loops: CDR1 SGHNT, CDR2 YENEEA. This CDR3 spans 13 amino acids. V lost 0 bases and J lost 6, with 8 bases in between. The DNA for the CDR3 is TGTGCCAGCAGCTTAGAGGGTGGAGCTGAAGCTTTCTTT. This encodes CASSLEGGAEAFF.